Listed below are T cell receptor beta chains from one sample, sequenced in a study of shared clonotypes between healthy human individuals. Repertoires were generated with immunoSEQ multiplex PCR, while TCRdb's copy carries only in-frame clones and drops some. The table lists around 700,000 clones, around 72% of them singletons. Sequencing was carried out using memory CD4+ T cells sorted from blood. The receptors originated from a woman aged 25 to 39 in good health. Both conserved end residues are part of each CDR3. Each record gives: clone size, J gene, V gene, D gene, CDR3 protein, CDR3 DNA. A D gene is named only where the DNA matches it firmly. A clone size is listed for some rows: how often the clone was seen (once, few, many), or a class if it is expanded.

. | TRBJ2-3 | TRBV29-1 | TRBD2 | CSAALAGGVTDTQYF | TGCAGCGCCGCGTTAGCGGGAGGGGTCACAGATACGCAGTATTTT
. | TRBJ2-3 | TRBV19 | . | CASSIDGGETDTQYF | TGTGCCAGTAGTATAGACGGGGGTGAAACAGATACGCAGTATTTT
. | TRBJ2-7 | TRBV4-1 | . | CASSQDRDWEAYEQYF | TGCGCCAGCAGCCAAGATCGGGACTGGGAGGCCTACGAGCAGTACTTC
few | TRBJ2-3 | TRBV25-1 | . | CASSESTAAGASTDTQYF | TGTGCCAGCAGTGAATCAACCGCTGCAGGAGCTAGCACAGATACGCAGTATTTT
. | TRBJ1-2 | TRBV28 | TRBD1 | CASRARDRGNYGYTF | TGTGCCAGCAGGGCCCGGGACAGGGGTAACTATGGCTACACCTTC
. | TRBJ2-1 | TRBV6-1 | TRBD2 | CASRPGGDGNEQFF | TGTGCCAGCAGGCCCGGGGGGGATGGCAATGAGCAGTTCTTC
. | TRBJ2-1 | TRBV6-1 | TRBD2 | CASSESGTSGISYNEQFF | TGTGCCAGCAGTGAATCCGGGACTAGCGGGATATCCTACAATGAGCAGTTCTTC
. | TRBJ2-1 | TRBV7-9 | TRBD2 | CASSTGTSRNEQFF | TGTGCCAGCAGCACCGGGACTAGTCGGAATGAGCAGTTCTTC
. | TRBJ2-7 | TRBV5-4 | TRBD2 | CASSLKKTSGTEQYF | TGTGCCAGCAGCTTGAAAAAGACTAGCGGGACCGAGCAGTACTTC
. | TRBJ2-3 | TRBV7-2 | . | CASSFLAGTSGADTQYF | TGTGCCAGCAGCTTTCTGGCGGGGACCTCGGGGGCAGATACGCAGTATTTT
. | TRBJ2-7 | TRBV9 | . | CASSVAGPGEYEQYF | TGTGCCAGCAGCGTAGCTGGACCGGGGGAGTACGAGCAGTACTTC
. | TRBJ1-3 | TRBV5-1 | . | CASSLDTDSGNTIYF | TGCGCCAGCAGCTTGGATACGGACTCTGGAAACACCATATATTTT
. | TRBJ2-3 | TRBV28 | TRBD2 | CASTGTSVGADTQYF | TGTGCCAGCACCGGGACTAGCGTAGGAGCAGATACGCAGTATTTT
. | TRBJ2-3 | TRBV5-1 | . | CASSLTGVPTDTQYF | TGCGCCAGCAGCCTGACGGGTGTCCCCACAGATACGCAGTATTTT
. | TRBJ2-1 | TRBV5-4 | TRBD1 | CASSLGTGVPYNEQFF | TGTGCCAGCAGCTTGGGGACAGGGGTCCCCTACAATGAGCAGTTCTTC
. | TRBJ2-4 | TRBV18 | . | CASSPNQLAKNIQYF | TGTGCCAGCTCACCCAATCAGCTAGCCAAAAACATTCAGTACTTC
few | TRBJ1-1 | TRBV7-9 | . | CASSSTLEAFF | TGTGCCAGCAGCTCCACCCTTGAAGCTTTCTTT
. | TRBJ2-7 | TRBV28 | TRBD2 | CASRVGGGSGTYEQYF | TGTGCCAGCAGGGTGGGGGGTGGTAGCGGGACCTACGAGCAGTACTTC
few | TRBJ2-3 | TRBV7-9 | . | CASSFTYTRADTQYF | TGTGCCAGCAGCTTTACGTACACACGGGCAGATACGCAGTATTTT
. | TRBJ2-3 | TRBV9 | . | CASSPGGRAYTDTQYF | TGTGCCAGCAGCCCAGGGGGGCGGGCTTACACAGATACGCAGTATTTT
. | TRBJ2-3 | TRBV28 | TRBD2 | CASSFRGRASITDTQYF | TGTGCCAGCAGTTTCCGCGGGAGGGCCAGTATCACAGATACGCAGTATTTT
. | TRBJ1-2 | TRBV7-9 | TRBD1 | CASSSGQGAIGYTF | TGTGCCAGCAGCTCCGGACAGGGGGCAATTGGCTACACCTTC
few | TRBJ1-1 | TRBV6-5 | TRBD1 | CASIATRTGGTEAFF | TGTGCCAGCATTGCGACGAGGACAGGGGGCACTGAAGCTTTCTTT
few | TRBJ2-3 | TRBV5-4 | . | CASSWDPVGRTDTQYF | TGTGCCAGCAGCTGGGACCCGGTTGGACGCACAGATACGCAGTATTTT
. | TRBJ2-1 | TRBV5-1 | . | CASSPDRGAYNEQFF | TGCGCCAGCAGCCCGGATCGTGGCGCCTACAATGAGCAGTTCTTC
. | TRBJ1-2 | TRBV19 | . | CASSPRELRGGAGGYTF | TGTGCCAGTAGTCCGCGTGAATTACGGGGGGGCGCTGGAGGCTACACCTTC
. | TRBJ2-2 | TRBV25-1 | TRBD1 | CASSNRQGIPGELFF | TGTGCCAGCAGTAACCGACAGGGGATCCCCGGGGAGCTGTTTTTT
few | TRBJ2-1 | TRBV9 | TRBD2 | CASSPTGLVAHEQFF | TGTGCCAGCAGCCCTACAGGACTAGTTGCCCATGAGCAGTTCTTC
. | TRBJ2-1 | TRBV25-1 | . | CASSVGRDSSSYNEQFF | TGTGCCAGCAGTGTGGGAAGGGACTCGAGCTCCTACAATGAGCAGTTCTTC
. | TRBJ1-5 | TRBV2 | . | CASRTGAHRSQPQHF | TGTGCCAGCAGGACCGGGGCCCACCGAAGTCAGCCCCAGCATTTT
few | TRBJ2-5 | TRBV4-1 | TRBD1 | CASSQDSTGGFIQYF | TGCGCCAGCAGCCAAGATAGTACAGGGGGCTTTATCCAGTACTTC
. | TRBJ1-4 | TRBV18 | . | CASSRTAENEKLFF | TGTGCCAGCTCAAGGACAGCGGAAAATGAAAAACTGTTTTTT
. | TRBJ2-7 | TRBV29-1 | . | CSVSPLGPDEQYF | TGCAGCGTTTCCCCCTTAGGACCAGACGAGCAGTACTTC